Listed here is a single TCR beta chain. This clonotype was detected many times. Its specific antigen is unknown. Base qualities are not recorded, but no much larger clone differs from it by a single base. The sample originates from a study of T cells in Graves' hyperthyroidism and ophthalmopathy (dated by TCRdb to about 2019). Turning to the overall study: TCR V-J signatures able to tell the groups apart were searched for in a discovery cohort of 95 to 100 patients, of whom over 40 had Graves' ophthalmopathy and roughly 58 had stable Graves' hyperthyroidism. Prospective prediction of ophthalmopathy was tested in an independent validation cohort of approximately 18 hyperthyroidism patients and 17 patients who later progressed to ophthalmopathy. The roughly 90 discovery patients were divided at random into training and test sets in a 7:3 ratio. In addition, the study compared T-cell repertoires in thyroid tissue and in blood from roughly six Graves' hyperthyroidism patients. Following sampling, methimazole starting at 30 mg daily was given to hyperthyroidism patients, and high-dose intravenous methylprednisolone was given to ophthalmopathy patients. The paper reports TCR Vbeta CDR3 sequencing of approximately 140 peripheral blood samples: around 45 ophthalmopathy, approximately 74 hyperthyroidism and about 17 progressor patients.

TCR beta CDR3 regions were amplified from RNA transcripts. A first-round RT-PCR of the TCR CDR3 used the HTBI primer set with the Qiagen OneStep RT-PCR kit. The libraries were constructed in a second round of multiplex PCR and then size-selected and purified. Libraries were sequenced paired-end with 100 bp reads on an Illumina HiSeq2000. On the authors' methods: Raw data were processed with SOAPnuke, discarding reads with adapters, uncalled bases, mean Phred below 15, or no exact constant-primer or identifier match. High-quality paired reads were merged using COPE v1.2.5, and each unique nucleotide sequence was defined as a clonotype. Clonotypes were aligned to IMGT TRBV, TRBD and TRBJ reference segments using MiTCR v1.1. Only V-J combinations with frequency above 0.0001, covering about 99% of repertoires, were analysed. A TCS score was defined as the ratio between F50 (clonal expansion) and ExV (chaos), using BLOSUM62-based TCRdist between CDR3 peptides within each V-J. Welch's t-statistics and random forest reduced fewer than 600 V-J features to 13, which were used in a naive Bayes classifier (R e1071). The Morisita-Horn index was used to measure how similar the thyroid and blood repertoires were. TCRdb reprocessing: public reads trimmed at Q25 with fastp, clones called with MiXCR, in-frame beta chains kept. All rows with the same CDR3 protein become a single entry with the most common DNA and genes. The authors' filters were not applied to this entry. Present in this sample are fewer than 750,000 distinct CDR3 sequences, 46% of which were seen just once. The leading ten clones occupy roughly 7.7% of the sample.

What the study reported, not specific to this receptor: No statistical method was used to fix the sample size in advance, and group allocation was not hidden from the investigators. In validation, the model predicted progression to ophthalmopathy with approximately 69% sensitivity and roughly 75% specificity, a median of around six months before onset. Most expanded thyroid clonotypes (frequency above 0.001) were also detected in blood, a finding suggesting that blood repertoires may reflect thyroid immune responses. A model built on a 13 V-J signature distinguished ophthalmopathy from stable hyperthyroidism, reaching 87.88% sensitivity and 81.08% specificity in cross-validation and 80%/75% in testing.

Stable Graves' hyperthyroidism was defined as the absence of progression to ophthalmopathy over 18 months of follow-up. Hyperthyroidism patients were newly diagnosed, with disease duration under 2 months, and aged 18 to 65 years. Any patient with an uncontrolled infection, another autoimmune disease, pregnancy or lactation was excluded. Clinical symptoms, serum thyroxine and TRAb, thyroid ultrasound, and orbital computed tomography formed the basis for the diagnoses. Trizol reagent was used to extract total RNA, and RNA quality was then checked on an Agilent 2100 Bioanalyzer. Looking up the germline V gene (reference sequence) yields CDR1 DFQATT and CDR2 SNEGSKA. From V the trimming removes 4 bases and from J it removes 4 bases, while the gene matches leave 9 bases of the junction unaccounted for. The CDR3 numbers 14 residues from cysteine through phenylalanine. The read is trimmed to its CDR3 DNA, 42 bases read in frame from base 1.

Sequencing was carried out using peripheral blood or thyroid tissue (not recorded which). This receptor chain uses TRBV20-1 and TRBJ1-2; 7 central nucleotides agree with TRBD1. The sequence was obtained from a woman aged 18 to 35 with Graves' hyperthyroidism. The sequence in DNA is TGCAGTGCTACAGGGACAGCACTATCCTATGGCTACACCTTC. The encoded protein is CSATGTALSYGYTF.